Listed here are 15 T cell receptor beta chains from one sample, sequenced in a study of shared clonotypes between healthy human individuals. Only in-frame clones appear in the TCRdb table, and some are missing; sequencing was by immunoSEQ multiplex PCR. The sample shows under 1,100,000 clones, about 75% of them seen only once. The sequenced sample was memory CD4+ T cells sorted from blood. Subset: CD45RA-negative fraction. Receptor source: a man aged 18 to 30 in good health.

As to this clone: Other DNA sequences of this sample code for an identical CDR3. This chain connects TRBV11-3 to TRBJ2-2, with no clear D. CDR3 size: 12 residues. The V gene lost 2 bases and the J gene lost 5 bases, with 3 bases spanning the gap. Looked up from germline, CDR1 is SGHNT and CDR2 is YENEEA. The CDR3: CASSLLTGELFF. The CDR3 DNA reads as TGTGCCAGCAGCTTACTGACCGGGGAGCTGTTTTTT.

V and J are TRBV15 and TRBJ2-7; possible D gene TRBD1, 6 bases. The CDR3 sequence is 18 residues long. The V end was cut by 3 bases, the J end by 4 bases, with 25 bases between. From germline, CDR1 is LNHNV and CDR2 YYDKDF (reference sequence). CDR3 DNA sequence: TGTGCCACCAGCAGTGATCGTAACAGTAGGTCAGGGGCTTACGAGCAGTACTTC. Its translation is CATSSDRNSRSGAYEQYF.

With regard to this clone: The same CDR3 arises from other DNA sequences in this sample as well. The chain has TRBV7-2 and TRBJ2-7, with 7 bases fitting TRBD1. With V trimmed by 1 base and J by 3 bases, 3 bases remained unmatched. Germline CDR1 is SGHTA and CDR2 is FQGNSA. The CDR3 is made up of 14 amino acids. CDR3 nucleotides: TGTGCCAGCAGCTTAGGGGGACAGCTCTACGAGCAGTACTTC. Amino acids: CASSLGGQLYEQYF.

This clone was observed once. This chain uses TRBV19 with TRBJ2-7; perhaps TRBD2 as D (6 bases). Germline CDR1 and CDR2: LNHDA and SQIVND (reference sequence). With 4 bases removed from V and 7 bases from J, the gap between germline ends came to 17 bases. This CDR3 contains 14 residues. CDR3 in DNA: TGTGCCAGTAGTACATCTTCGGGGGTGAGGGAGCAGTACTTC. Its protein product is CASSTSSGVREQYF.

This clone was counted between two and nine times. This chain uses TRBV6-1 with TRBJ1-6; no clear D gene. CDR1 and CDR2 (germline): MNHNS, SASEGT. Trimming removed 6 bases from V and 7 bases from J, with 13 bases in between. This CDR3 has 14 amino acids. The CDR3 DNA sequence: TGTGCCAGCAGGGGTACGGGGAGCAATTCACCCCTCCACTTT. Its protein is CASRGTGSNSPLHF.

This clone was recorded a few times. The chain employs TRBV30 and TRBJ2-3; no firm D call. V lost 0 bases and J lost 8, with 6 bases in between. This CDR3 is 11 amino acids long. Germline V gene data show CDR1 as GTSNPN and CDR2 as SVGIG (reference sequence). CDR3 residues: CAWSVHGTQYF. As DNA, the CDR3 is TGTGCCTGGAGTGTACATGGTACGCAGTATTTT. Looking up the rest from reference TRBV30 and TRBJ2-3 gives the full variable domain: SQTIHQWPATLVQPVGSPLSLECTVEGTSNPNLYWYRQAAGRGLQLLFYSVGIGQISSEVPQNLSASRPQDRQFILSSKKLLLSDSGFYLCAWSVHGTQYFGPGTRLTVL.

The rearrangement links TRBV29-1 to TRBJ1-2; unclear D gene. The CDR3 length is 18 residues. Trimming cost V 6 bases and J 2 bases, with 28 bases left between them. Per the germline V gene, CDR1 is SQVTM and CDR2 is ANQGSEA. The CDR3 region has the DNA TGCAGCGTGCCAAGAGTCGCAGGCCAAACCAATGCAAACTATGGCTACACCTTC. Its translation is CSVPRVAGQTNANYGYTF.

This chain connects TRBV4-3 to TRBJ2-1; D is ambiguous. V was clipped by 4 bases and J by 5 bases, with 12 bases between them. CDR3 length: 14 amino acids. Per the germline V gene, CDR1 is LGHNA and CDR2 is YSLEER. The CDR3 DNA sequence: TGCGCCAGCAGCCTAAGCCCTTGGGACAATGAGCAGTTCTTC. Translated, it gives CASSLSPWDNEQFF.

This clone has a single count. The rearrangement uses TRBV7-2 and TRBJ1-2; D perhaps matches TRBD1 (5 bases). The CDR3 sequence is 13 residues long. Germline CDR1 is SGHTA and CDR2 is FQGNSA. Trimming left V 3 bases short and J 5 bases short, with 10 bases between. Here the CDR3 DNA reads TGTGCCAGCAGCTTCGCAGGGATGTATGGCTACACCTTC. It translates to CASSFAGMYGYTF.

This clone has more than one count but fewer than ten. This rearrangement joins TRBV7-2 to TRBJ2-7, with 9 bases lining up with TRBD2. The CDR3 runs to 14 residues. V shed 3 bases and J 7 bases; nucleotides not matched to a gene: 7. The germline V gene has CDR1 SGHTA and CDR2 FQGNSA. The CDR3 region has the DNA TGTGCCAGCAGCTTTAGGACTAGCGCCTGGGAGCAGTACTTC. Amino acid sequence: CASSFRTSAWEQYF.

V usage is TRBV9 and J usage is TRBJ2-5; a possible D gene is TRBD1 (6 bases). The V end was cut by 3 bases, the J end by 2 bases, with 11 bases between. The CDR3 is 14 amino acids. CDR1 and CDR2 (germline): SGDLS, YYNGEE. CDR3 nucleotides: TGTGCCAGCAGCGGGTGGGGGACACAAGAGACCCAGTACTTC. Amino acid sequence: CASSGWGTQETQYF.

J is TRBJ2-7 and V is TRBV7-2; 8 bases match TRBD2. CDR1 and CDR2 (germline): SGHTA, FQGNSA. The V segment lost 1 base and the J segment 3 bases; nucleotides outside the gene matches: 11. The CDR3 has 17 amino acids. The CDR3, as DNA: TGTGCCAGCAGCTTAGTAGGTAGCGGGACCCACGACTACGAGCAGTACTTC. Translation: CASSLVGSGTHDYEQYF.

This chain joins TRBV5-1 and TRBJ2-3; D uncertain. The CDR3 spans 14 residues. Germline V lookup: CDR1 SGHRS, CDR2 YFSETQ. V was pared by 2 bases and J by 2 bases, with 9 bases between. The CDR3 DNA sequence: TGCGCCAGCAGCTTATCAGACCCCACAGATACGCAGTATTTT. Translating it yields CASSLSDPTDTQYF.

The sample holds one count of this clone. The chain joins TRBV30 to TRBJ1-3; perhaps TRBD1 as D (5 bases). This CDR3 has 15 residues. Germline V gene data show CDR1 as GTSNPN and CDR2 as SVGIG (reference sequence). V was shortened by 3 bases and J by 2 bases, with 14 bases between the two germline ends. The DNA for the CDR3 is TGTGCCTGGAGCCCCGAGAGGGGCCCTGGAAACACCATATATTTT. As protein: CAWSPERGPGNTIYF.

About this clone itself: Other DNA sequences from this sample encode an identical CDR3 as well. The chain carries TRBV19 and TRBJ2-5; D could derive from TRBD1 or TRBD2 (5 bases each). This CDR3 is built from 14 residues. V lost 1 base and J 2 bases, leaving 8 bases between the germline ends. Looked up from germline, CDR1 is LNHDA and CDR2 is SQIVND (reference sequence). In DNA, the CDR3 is TGTGCCAGTAGTATAGGGGACGGACAAGAGACCCAGTACTTC. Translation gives CASSIGDGQETQYF. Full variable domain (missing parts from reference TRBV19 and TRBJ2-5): DGGITQSPKYLFRKEGQNVTLSCEQNLNHDAMYWYRQDPGQGLRLIYYSQIVNDFQKGDIAEGYSVSREKKESFPLTVTSAQKNPTAFYLCASSIGDGQETQYFGPGTRLLVL.